A selection of T cell receptor beta chains follows, all from one sample in a study of tumor-infiltrating lymphocytes in primary liver carcinoma. TCRdb passed the multiplex PCR reads through MiXCR, listing each CDR3 protein once. The sample holds 250,000 to 350,000 distinct CDR3 sequences, roughly 60% seen once. The sequenced sample consisted of peripheral blood. The receptors derive from a woman aged 25 to 39 with primary liver carcinoma and hepatitis B virus infection. Both conserved end residues are part of each CDR3. The order of the fields is D gene, J gene, clone size, V gene, CDR3 DNA, CDR3 protein. D genes are given only for firm matches. The size entry is marked missing in some rows and otherwise reads once, few, many or a size class.

d_call: TRBD2; j_call: TRBJ2-3; clone_size: NA; v_call: TRBV5-5; cdr3_nt: TGTGCCAGCAGCTTGGGGACTAGCGGGAGAGATAGGCAGTATTTT; cdr3_aa: CASSLGTSGRDRQYF
d_call: NA; j_call: TRBJ1-2; clone_size: few; v_call: TRBV6-5; cdr3_nt: TGTGCCAGCAGGCCCCCCGACAGCGGCTACACCTTC; cdr3_aa: CASRPPDSGYTF
d_call: NA; j_call: TRBJ2-2; clone_size: many; v_call: TRBV11-2; cdr3_nt: TGTGCCAGCAGCTTAGTAGCCGTCCCGGGCGGGGAGCTGTTTTTT; cdr3_aa: CASSLVAVPGGELFF
d_call: NA; j_call: TRBJ2-7; clone_size: NA; v_call: TRBV6-1; cdr3_nt: TGTGCCAGCAGTGTAGAACCAACCACCTACGGGCAGTACTTC; cdr3_aa: CASSVEPTTYGQYF
d_call: NA; j_call: TRBJ1-5; clone_size: few; v_call: TRBV30; cdr3_nt: TGTGCCTGGAGTCCCTACACCGGGGGTCAGCCCCAGCATTTT; cdr3_aa: CAWSPYTGGQPQHF
d_call: NA; j_call: TRBJ2-7; clone_size: NA; v_call: TRBV5-5; cdr3_nt: TGTGCCAGCAGCTTGCCGGGTCTGGAGCAGTACTTC; cdr3_aa: CASSLPGLEQYF
d_call: TRBD2; j_call: TRBJ2-2; clone_size: NA; v_call: TRBV5-1; cdr3_nt: TGCGCCAGCAGCAACCTGGGACTAGCGGGAGGGAGCACCGGGGAGCTGTTTTTT; cdr3_aa: CASSNLGLAGGSTGELFF
d_call: NA; j_call: TRBJ2-7; clone_size: NA; v_call: TRBV29-1; cdr3_nt: TGCAGCGTTTACAGGGGGGGATCCTTCTACGAGCAGTACTTC; cdr3_aa: CSVYRGGSFYEQYF
d_call: TRBD2; j_call: TRBJ2-2; clone_size: few; v_call: TRBV6-2/TRBV6-3; cdr3_nt: TGTGCCAGCAGTTACGGCGGGAGGGCGAACACCGGGGAGCTGTTTTTT; cdr3_aa: CASSYGGRANTGELFF
d_call: TRBD1; j_call: TRBJ1-2; clone_size: NA; v_call: TRBV12-3/TRBV12-4; cdr3_nt: TGTGCCAGCGCTCCTAGGACAGGGGCTAACTATGGCTACACCTTC; cdr3_aa: CASAPRTGANYGYTF
d_call: NA; j_call: TRBJ2-1; clone_size: few; v_call: TRBV12-3/TRBV12-4; cdr3_nt: TGTGCCAGCGGATTACAGGGAAACAATGAGCAGTTCTTC; cdr3_aa: CASGLQGNNEQFF
d_call: NA; j_call: TRBJ2-1; clone_size: NA; v_call: TRBV6-2/TRBV6-3; cdr3_nt: TGTGCCAGCACTTGGAGGGAAAGTGGCAATGAGCAGTTCTTC; cdr3_aa: CASTWRESGNEQFF
d_call: NA; j_call: TRBJ2-7; clone_size: NA; v_call: TRBV6-5; cdr3_nt: TGTGCCAACACTTCGCTGTGGGAGCAGTACTTC; cdr3_aa: CANTSLWEQYF
d_call: TRBD1; j_call: TRBJ2-5; clone_size: many; v_call: TRBV6-5; cdr3_nt: TGTGCCAGCAGCCGGACAGGGCAAGAGACCCAGTACTTC; cdr3_aa: CASSRTGQETQYF
d_call: NA; j_call: TRBJ2-3; clone_size: NA; v_call: TRBV12-3/TRBV12-4; cdr3_nt: TGTGCCAGCACCCGGAGCACAGATACGCAGTATTTT; cdr3_aa: CASTRSTDTQYF
d_call: NA; j_call: TRBJ1-1; clone_size: many; v_call: TRBV29-1; cdr3_nt: TGCAGCGTCCCCGGAGGCCCCAAGGGCACTGAAGCTTTCTTT; cdr3_aa: CSVPGGPKGTEAFF
d_call: NA; j_call: TRBJ2-7; clone_size: many; v_call: TRBV29-1; cdr3_nt: TGCAGCGTTGAAGGCTTCAAGGGGTCCATGGGTTACGAGCAGTACTTC; cdr3_aa: CSVEGFKGSMGYEQYF
d_call: NA; j_call: TRBJ1-1; clone_size: few; v_call: TRBV6-5; cdr3_nt: TGTGCCAGCAGTTACTCGAGGGTGTTAGAGGGGCACACTGAAGCTTTCTTT; cdr3_aa: CASSYSRVLEGHTEAFF
d_call: TRBD1; j_call: TRBJ2-3; clone_size: NA; v_call: TRBV5-4; cdr3_nt: TGTGCCAGCAGTTTCGACAGGGCAGGCTGGAGCACAGATACGCGGTATTTT; cdr3_aa: CASSFDRAGWSTDTRYF
d_call: NA; j_call: TRBJ2-1; clone_size: NA; v_call: TRBV28; cdr3_nt: TGTGCCAGCACCCTTGTGGGCGGGACGCTCCCCAATGAGCAGTTCTTC; cdr3_aa: CASTLVGGTLPNEQFF
d_call: NA; j_call: TRBJ2-5; clone_size: NA; v_call: TRBV4-2; cdr3_nt: TGTGCCAGCAGCGCCCAGGGGGATGGGAGGGAGACCCAGTACTTC; cdr3_aa: CASSAQGDGRETQYF
d_call: NA; j_call: TRBJ2-7; clone_size: NA; v_call: TRBV29-1; cdr3_nt: TGCAGCGTTGTACAGACTTCCTACGAGCAGTACTTC; cdr3_aa: CSVVQTSYEQYF
d_call: NA; j_call: TRBJ1-5; clone_size: many; v_call: TRBV6-2/TRBV6-3; cdr3_nt: TGTGCCAGCAGCCCCTCGGGCGGAAATCAGCCCCAGCATTTT; cdr3_aa: CASSPSGGNQPQHF
d_call: NA; j_call: TRBJ1-2; clone_size: many; v_call: TRBV29-1; cdr3_nt: TGCAGCGGGAGGGATCTTAACTATGGCTACACCTTC; cdr3_aa: CSGRDLNYGYTF
d_call: NA; j_call: TRBJ2-1; clone_size: few; v_call: TRBV6-6; cdr3_nt: TGTGCCAGCAGCCTAGCCACCTACAATGAGCAGTTCTTC; cdr3_aa: CASSLATYNEQFF
d_call: TRBD1; j_call: TRBJ1-1; clone_size: NA; v_call: TRBV7-9; cdr3_nt: TGTGCCAGCAGCCGGGACAGCCCAGCCACTGAAGCTTTCTTT; cdr3_aa: CASSRDSPATEAFF
d_call: NA; j_call: TRBJ2-1; clone_size: many; v_call: TRBV12-3/TRBV12-4; cdr3_nt: TGTGCCAGCATAGGCAACGGGAATGAGCAGTTCTTC; cdr3_aa: CASIGNGNEQFF
d_call: NA; j_call: TRBJ2-2; clone_size: NA; v_call: TRBV6-2/TRBV6-3; cdr3_nt: TGTGCCATCAGTTACTCTCGTGGGAGAGGGAACACCGGGGAGCTGTTTTTT; cdr3_aa: CAISYSRGRGNTGELFF
d_call: NA; j_call: TRBJ1-2; clone_size: few; v_call: TRBV10-2; cdr3_nt: TGCGCCAGCAGTGAGTCCGGGACCGACCAGATCGACACCTTC; cdr3_aa: CASSESGTDQIDTF
d_call: TRBD2; j_call: TRBJ2-5; clone_size: NA; v_call: TRBV12-3/TRBV12-4; cdr3_nt: TGTGCCAGCAGCCGACTAGCGAGCCTCCAAGAGACCCAGTACTTC; cdr3_aa: CASSRLASLQETQYF
d_call: TRBD1; j_call: TRBJ1-5; clone_size: NA; v_call: TRBV6-6; cdr3_nt: TGTGCCAGCAGTTCACAGGGGTCCCATCAGCCCCAGCATTTT; cdr3_aa: CASSSQGSHQPQHF
d_call: NA; j_call: TRBJ2-5; clone_size: many; v_call: TRBV28; cdr3_nt: TGTGCCAGCAGCCCCGGAGACAGGCCGCAGTACTTC; cdr3_aa: CASSPGDRPQYF
d_call: TRBD1; j_call: TRBJ1-5; clone_size: NA; v_call: TRBV6-6; cdr3_nt: TGTGCCAGCAGCCTAGGACAGGGGACCTCTCAGCCCCAGCATTTT; cdr3_aa: CASSLGQGTSQPQHF
d_call: NA; j_call: TRBJ2-6; clone_size: NA; v_call: TRBV4-1; cdr3_nt: TGCGCCAGCAGCCAAGCCTCAACAGGGTCTGGGGCCAACGTCATGACTTTC; cdr3_aa: CASSQASTGSGANVMTF
d_call: NA; j_call: TRBJ2-7; clone_size: NA; v_call: TRBV5-5; cdr3_nt: TGTGCCAGCAGCTTGGATCACTGGAGCTCCTACGAGCAGTACTTC; cdr3_aa: CASSLDHWSSYEQYF
d_call: NA; j_call: TRBJ1-3; clone_size: NA; v_call: TRBV11-1; cdr3_nt: TGTGCCAGCAGCGCCCGCGGGGCAGGGGATCTATCTGGAAACACCATATATTTT; cdr3_aa: CASSARGAGDLSGNTIYF
d_call: TRBD1; j_call: TRBJ1-2; clone_size: NA; v_call: TRBV6-5; cdr3_nt: TGTGCCAGCACCCCATCGGGACAGGGGTTCGTAGGCGCCACCTTC; cdr3_aa: CASTPSGQGFVGATF
d_call: TRBD2; j_call: TRBJ2-7; clone_size: once; v_call: TRBV4-1; cdr3_nt: TGCGCCAGCAGCCCGGGACTAGCATATTACTATCAGTACTTC; cdr3_aa: CASSPGLAYYYQYF
d_call: TRBD1; j_call: TRBJ2-3; clone_size: many; v_call: TRBV11-2; cdr3_nt: TGTGCCAGCAGCCTCCGACAGGGGGTAGACACAGATACGCAGTATTTT; cdr3_aa: CASSLRQGVDTDTQYF
d_call: NA; j_call: TRBJ2-1; clone_size: NA; v_call: TRBV2; cdr3_nt: TGTGCCAGCAATGATATTGGAGCTCGCAATAAGCAGTTCTTC; cdr3_aa: CASNDIGARNKQFF
d_call: TRBD1; j_call: TRBJ1-4; clone_size: NA; v_call: TRBV6-6; cdr3_nt: TGTGTCAGCAGTTTACTAGCCGGGACAGGGGAGGAAAAACTGTTTTTT; cdr3_aa: CVSSLLAGTGEEKLFF
d_call: TRBD2; j_call: TRBJ2-1; clone_size: NA; v_call: TRBV11-3; cdr3_nt: TGTGCCAGCAGTTTATGGGGAGGGGATTCCTACATTGAGCAGTTCTTC; cdr3_aa: CASSLWGGDSYIEQFF
d_call: NA; j_call: TRBJ2-5; clone_size: NA; v_call: TRBV13; cdr3_nt: TGTACCAGCCGCAGGGGGGGAAGAGAGACCCAGTACTTC; cdr3_aa: CTSRRGGRETQYF
d_call: NA; j_call: TRBJ1-2; clone_size: NA; v_call: TRBV6-5; cdr3_nt: TGTGCCAGCAGTCAAGGTTACGGGGGGGTCTATGGCTACACCTTC; cdr3_aa: CASSQGYGGVYGYTF
d_call: NA; j_call: TRBJ1-1; clone_size: NA; v_call: TRBV7-9; cdr3_nt: TGTGCCAGCAGCTTGGAGGGGCCCACTGAAGCTTTCTTT; cdr3_aa: CASSLEGPTEAFF
d_call: NA; j_call: TRBJ2-7; clone_size: once; v_call: TRBV6-5; cdr3_nt: TGTGCCAGCAGCGGCCGGGAAAGGGTCTACGAGCAGTACTTC; cdr3_aa: CASSGRERVYEQYF
d_call: NA; j_call: TRBJ2-1; clone_size: NA; v_call: TRBV11-1; cdr3_nt: TGTGCCAGCAGCTTAGTGCGTTCCGGCAGTGAGCAGTTATTC; cdr3_aa: CASSLVRSGSEQLF
d_call: TRBD1; j_call: TRBJ1-1; clone_size: many; v_call: TRBV6-2/TRBV6-3; cdr3_nt: TGTGCCAGCGCCGACAGGGACACTGAAGCTTTCTTT; cdr3_aa: CASADRDTEAFF
d_call: NA; j_call: TRBJ2-1; clone_size: NA; v_call: TRBV7-8; cdr3_nt: TGTGCCAGCAGCCCTGGGGGGGCTGGCTCCTACAATGAGCAGATCTTC; cdr3_aa: CASSPGGAGSYNEQIF
d_call: TRBD1; j_call: TRBJ1-5; clone_size: few; v_call: TRBV12-3/TRBV12-4; cdr3_nt: TGTGCCAGCAGAGCGACAGGGTATAGCAATCAGCCCCAGCATTTT; cdr3_aa: CASRATGYSNQPQHF
d_call: NA; j_call: TRBJ2-1; clone_size: NA; v_call: TRBV12-3/TRBV12-4; cdr3_nt: TGTGCCTGCAGCCTGTCCGGGACTTGCGGACTTGAGCAATTCTTC; cdr3_aa: CACSLSGTCGLEQFF
d_call: NA; j_call: TRBJ1-1; clone_size: NA; v_call: TRBV6-6; cdr3_nt: TGTGCCAGCATTAATCTGAGGAACACTGAAGCTTTCTTT; cdr3_aa: CASINLRNTEAFF
d_call: TRBD1; j_call: TRBJ2-2; clone_size: NA; v_call: TRBV30; cdr3_nt: TGTGCCCGCCGGGACAGGGCGACCGGGGAGCTGTTTTTT; cdr3_aa: CARRDRATGELFF
d_call: TRBD2; j_call: TRBJ2-3; clone_size: few; v_call: TRBV5-4; cdr3_nt: TGTGCCAGCAGGGCGGGAGGGGCAGATACGCAGTATTTT; cdr3_aa: CASRAGGADTQYF
d_call: NA; j_call: TRBJ2-1; clone_size: many; v_call: TRBV4-3; cdr3_nt: TGCGCCAGCAGCCAAGATTGGGAGGAAAATGAGCAGTTCTTC; cdr3_aa: CASSQDWEENEQFF
d_call: TRBD2; j_call: TRBJ2-5; clone_size: NA; v_call: TRBV12-5; cdr3_nt: TGTGCTAGTGCCCGAGCGGGGGTGGACCAAGAGACCCAGTACTTC; cdr3_aa: CASARAGVDQETQYF